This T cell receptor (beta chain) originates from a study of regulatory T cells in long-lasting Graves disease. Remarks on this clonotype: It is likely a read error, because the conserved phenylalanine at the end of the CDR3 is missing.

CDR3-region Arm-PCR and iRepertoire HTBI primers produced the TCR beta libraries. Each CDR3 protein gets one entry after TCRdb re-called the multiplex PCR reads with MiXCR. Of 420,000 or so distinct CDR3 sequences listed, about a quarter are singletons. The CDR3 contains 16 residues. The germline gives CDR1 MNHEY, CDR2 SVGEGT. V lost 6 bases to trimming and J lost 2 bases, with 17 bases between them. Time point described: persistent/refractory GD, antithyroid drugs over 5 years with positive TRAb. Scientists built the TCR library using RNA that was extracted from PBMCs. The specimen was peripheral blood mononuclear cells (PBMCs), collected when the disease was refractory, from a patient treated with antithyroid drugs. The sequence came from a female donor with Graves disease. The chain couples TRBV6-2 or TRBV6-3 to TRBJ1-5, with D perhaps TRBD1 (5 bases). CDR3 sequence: CASRSTLGTRNQPQHL. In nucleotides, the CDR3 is TGTGCCAGCAGATCGACACTGGGGACGCGCAATCAGCCCCAGCATCTT.